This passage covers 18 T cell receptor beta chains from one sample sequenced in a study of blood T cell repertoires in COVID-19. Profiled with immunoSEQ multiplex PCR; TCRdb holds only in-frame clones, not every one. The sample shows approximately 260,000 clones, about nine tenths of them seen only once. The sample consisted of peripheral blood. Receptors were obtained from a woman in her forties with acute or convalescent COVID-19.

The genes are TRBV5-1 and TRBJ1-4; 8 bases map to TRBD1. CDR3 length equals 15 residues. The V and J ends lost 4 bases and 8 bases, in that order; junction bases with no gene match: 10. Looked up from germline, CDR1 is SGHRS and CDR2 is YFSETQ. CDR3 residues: CASSPGRQGAEKLFF. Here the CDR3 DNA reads TGCGCCAGCAGCCCCGGACGGCAGGGGGCCGAAAAACTGTTTTTT.

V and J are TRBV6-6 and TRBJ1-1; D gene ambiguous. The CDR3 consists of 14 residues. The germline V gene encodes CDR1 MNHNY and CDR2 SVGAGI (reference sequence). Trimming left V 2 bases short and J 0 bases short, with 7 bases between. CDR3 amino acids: CASSYEGLNTEAFF. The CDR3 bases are TGTGCCAGCAGTTACGAGGGTCTGAACACTGAAGCTTTCTTT.

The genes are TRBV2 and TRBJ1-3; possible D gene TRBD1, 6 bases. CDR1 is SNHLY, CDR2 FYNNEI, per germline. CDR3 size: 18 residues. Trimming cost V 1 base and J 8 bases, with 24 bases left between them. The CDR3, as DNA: TGTGCCAGCAGTGAAGGGGGAACAGGGTTAATTCTGGGAGACACCATATATTTT. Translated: CASSEGGTGLILGDTIYF.

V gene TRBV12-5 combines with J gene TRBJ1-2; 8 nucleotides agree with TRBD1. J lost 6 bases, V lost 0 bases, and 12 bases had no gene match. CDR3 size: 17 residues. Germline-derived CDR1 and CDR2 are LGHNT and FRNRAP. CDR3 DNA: TGTGCTAGTGGTTTGGTGACAACTCCGACAGGGGAGCATGGCTACACCTTC. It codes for CASGLVTTPTGEHGYTF.

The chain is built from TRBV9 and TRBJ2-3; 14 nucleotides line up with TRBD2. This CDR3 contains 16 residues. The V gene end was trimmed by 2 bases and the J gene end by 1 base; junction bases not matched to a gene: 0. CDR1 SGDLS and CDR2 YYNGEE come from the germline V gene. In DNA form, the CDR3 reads TGTGCCAGCAGCGTGGGACTAGCGGGGGGCACAGATACGCAGTATTTT. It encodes CASSVGLAGGTDTQYF.

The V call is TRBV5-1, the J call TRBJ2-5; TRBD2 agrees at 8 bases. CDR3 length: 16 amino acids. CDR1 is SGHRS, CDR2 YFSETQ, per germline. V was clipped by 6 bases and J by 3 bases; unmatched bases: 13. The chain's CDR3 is CASTHGGAKGKETQYF. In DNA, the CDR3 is TGCGCCAGCACCCACGGGGGGGCAAAAGGGAAAGAGACCCAGTACTTC.

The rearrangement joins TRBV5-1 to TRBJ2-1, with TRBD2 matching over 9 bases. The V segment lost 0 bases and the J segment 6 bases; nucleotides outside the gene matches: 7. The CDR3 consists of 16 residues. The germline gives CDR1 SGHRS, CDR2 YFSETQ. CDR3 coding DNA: TGCGCCAGCAGCTTGGTCCTTAGCGGGGGTCTCAATGAGCAGTTCTTC. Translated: CASSLVLSGGLNEQFF. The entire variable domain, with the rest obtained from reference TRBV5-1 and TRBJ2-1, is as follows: KAGVTQTPRYLIKTRGQQVTLSCSPISGHRSVSWYQQTPGQGLQFLFEYFSETQRNKGNFPGRFSGRQFSNSRSEMNVSTLELGDSALYLCASSLVLSGGLNEQFFGPGTRLTVL.

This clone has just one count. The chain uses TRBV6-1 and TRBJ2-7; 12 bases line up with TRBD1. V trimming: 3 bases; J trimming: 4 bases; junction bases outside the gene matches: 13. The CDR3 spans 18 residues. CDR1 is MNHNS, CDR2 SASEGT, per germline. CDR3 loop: CASSERRGQGAMLYEQYV. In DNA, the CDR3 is TGTGCCAGCAGTGAGAGGCGGGGACAGGGGGCGATGCTGTACGAGCAGTACGTC.

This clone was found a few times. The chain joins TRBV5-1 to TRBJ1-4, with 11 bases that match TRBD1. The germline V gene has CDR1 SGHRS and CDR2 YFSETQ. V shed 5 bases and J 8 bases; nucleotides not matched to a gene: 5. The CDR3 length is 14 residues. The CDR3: CASSTGTGGEKLFF. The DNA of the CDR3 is TGCGCCAGCAGTACCGGGACAGGGGGAGAAAAACTGTTTTTT.

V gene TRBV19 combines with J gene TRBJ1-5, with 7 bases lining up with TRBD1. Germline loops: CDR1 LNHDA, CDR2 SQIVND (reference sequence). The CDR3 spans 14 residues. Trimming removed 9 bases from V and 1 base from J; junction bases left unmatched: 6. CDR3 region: CASGGQVSNQPQHF. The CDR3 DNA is TGTGCCAGCGGAGGACAGGTGAGCAATCAGCCCCAGCATTTT.

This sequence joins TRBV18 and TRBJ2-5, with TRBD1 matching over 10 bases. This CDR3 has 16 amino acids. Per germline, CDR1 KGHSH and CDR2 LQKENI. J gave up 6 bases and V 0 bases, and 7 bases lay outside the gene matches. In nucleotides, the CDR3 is TGTGCCAGCTCACCACCGGGGACAGGGGTGAGGAAGACCCAGTACTTC. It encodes CASSPPGTGVRKTQYF.

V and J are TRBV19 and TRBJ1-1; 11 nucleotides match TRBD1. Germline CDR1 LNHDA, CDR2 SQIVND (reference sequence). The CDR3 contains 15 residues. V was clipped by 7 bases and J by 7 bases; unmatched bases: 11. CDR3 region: CASILGQGAPLEAFF. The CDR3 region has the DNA TGTGCCAGTATCCTCGGACAGGGGGCGCCCCTTGAAGCTTTCTTT.

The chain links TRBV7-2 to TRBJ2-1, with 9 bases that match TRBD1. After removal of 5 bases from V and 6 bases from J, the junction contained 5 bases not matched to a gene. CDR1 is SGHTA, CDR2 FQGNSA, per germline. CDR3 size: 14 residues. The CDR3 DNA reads TGTGCCAGCAGCCGGGACAGGGTCTTCAATGAGCAGTTCTTC. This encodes CASSRDRVFNEQFF.

The CDR3 DNA sequence: TGTGCCAGCAGCTTCGGACTAGGCGGAGAGACCCAGTACTTC. This encodes CASSFGLGGETQYF. J is TRBJ2-5 and V is TRBV5-6; 7 positions match TRBD2. The germline gives CDR1 SGHDT, CDR2 YYEEEE. The CDR3 is 14 residues long. After removal of 2 bases from V and 4 bases from J, the junction contained 5 bases not matched to a gene.

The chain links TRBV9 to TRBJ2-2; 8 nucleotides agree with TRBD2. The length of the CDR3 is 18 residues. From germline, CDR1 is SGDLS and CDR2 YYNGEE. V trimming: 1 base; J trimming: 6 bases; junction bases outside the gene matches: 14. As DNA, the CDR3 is TGTGCCAGCAGCGTATCACCACTAGCGGAAAAGGTTCCCGGGGAGCTGTTTTTT. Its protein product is CASSVSPLAEKVPGELFF.

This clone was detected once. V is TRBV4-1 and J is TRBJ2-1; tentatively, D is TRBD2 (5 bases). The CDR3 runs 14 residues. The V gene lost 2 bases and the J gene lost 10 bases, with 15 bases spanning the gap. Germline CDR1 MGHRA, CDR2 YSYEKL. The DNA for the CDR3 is TGCGCCAGCAGCCAAAATCCCCGGGGTAGGGAGCAGTTCTTC. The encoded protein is CASSQNPRGREQFF.

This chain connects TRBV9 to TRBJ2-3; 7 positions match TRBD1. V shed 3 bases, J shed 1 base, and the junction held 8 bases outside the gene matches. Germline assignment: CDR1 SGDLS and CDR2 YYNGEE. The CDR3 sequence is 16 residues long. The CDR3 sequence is CASSAKSQGGTDTQYF. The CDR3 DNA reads TGTGCCAGCAGCGCTAAAAGCCAGGGGGGCACAGATACGCAGTATTTT.

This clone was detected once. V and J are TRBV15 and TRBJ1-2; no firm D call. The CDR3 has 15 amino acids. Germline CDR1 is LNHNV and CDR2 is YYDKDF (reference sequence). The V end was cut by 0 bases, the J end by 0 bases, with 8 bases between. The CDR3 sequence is CATSRDQRSNYGYTF. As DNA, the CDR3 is TGTGCCACCAGCAGAGATCAACGGTCTAACTATGGCTACACCTTC.